The sequence of this T cell receptor beta chain was determined in a study of shared clonotypes between healthy human individuals. Germline lookup yields CDR1 SGHDT and CDR2 YYEEEE. V was clipped by 2 bases and J by 9 bases, with 17 bases between them. The CDR3 extends over 14 amino acids. Clones were read by immunoSEQ multiplex PCR, and TCRdb kept only the in-frame ones, dropping some. The sample lists about 2.4 million clones, 80% to 95% occurring once. This clone was picked up one time. The material sequenced was naive CD4+ T cells from PBMCs. Sample subset: CD45RA+ positively selected. This sequence was found in a man aged 18 to 30 in good health. Some clones in this sample may be carry-over from other donors' samples. V usage is TRBV5-6 and J usage is TRBJ2-5; TRBD2 is a possible D gene (6 bases). The CDR3 protein is CASSFQEGVGPQYF. The CDR3 nucleotides are TGTGCCAGCAGCTTTCAGGAGGGAGTTGGCCCCCAGTACTTC. Full variable domain (missing parts from reference TRBV5-6 and TRBJ2-5): DAGVTQSPTHLIKTRGQQVTLRCSPKSGHDTVSWYQQALGQGPQFIFQYYEEEERQRGNFPDRFSGHQFPNYSSELNVNALLLGDSALYLCASSFQEGVGPQYFGPGTRLLVL.